This TCR beta chain originates from a study of blood T cell repertoires in COVID-19 (TCRdb year 2020). Background for the entire study: Samples from collaborators originated in the United States, Italy and Spain and spanned both the acute and convalescent phases of COVID-19. The material from the prospective study consisted of cDNA or gDNA derived from T cells, B-cell-depleted T cells, or PBMCs. Subjects who had been exposed to COVID-19, were actively infected with it, or had recovered from it provided the deeply sampled blood TCRbeta repertoires that made up the dataset. The repertoires were made available in a free public database intended to serve as a resource for research on the immune response to SARS-CoV-2. The samples were drawn from the first 160 participants of the ongoing ImmuneRACE study and from over 950 subjects provided by 6 global collaborators. The sample metadata nearly always contained a de-identified subject ID, COVID-19 status, age in years and sex. Where HLA class I and class II types were available, the types were taken from metadata supplied by the sample provider, not from assay-based typing.

General conclusions and limits of the study: Clinical and demographic metadata were provided uncurated, with the amount varying by source and participant.

TCRbeta CDR3 regions were amplified from genomic DNA by means of the immunoSEQ Assay, a bias-controlled multiplex PCR. From the authors' description of their analysis: The number of nucleated cells in each sample was estimated from the amplification of reference gene primers within the assay. To quantify the absolute abundance of each unique TCRbeta CDR3 rearrangement, sequence reads were collapsed and filtered. Productive Simpson clonality was computed per sample as the square root of Simpson's diversity index over productive rearrangements. TCRdb mirrors the immuneACCESS table, restricted to in-frame sequences. Some clones are absent from its copies; in checked studies, under half trace to an unresolved V gene, and the reason for the others is unknown. V and J calls and clone size follow that table, whereas D and trimming were derived from the DNA. This sample gives about 150,000 clones in total; 75% to 85% of them show up just once. The ten biggest clones cover about 12% of the sample.

This clone was seen only a few times. What antigen it recognizes has not been identified. Per-base qualities were not stored, and no clone one base away is much larger. In Seattle, one collaborating source enrolled patients while the infection was active and tracked those patients longitudinally over the course of disease. Each collaborating institution followed its own protocols to collect whole blood in K2EDTA tubes. For TCRbeta analysis, collaborator samples were shipped as frozen whole blood, as isolated PBMCs, or as DNA extracted from either sample type. The germline V gene specifies SNHLY as CDR1 and FYNNEI as CDR2. The CDR3 covers 15 residues, taking in both the cysteine and the phenylalanine. Only the CDR3 portion is preserved as DNA: 45 bases, with reading frame beginning at the first base. V and J are trimmed by 2 bases and 5 bases, and the gene matches miss 8 bases of the junction.

The chain employs TRBV2 and TRBJ1-2, with 7 central nucleotides matching TRBD1. The receptor's source is a woman aged 60-70 years with COVID-19, enrolled during active disease. The sample comprised peripheral blood. The nucleotides are TGTGCCAGCAGTGAATTGCGACAGGGAGCTTATGGCTACACCTTC. Its product reads: CASSELRQGAYGYTF.